The 3 T cell receptor beta chains presented below share a single source sample, sequenced in a study of long-term antiretroviral therapy in people with HIV. Version v3.0 of the immunoSEQ assay was performed at survey level. This table comes from immunoSEQ multiplex PCR, and its TCRdb copy is limited to in-frame clones, with some not included. The table shows around 35,000 clones, with 97% occurring only once. The sequences come from unsorted PBMCs, collected 6.9 years after starting antiretroviral therapy. The receptor set was obtained from a man aged 25 to 40 with HIV.

The rearrangement uses TRBV11-2 and TRBJ2-7, with a weak D call TRBD1 (5 bases). This CDR3 has 13 residues. Trimming took 1 base from V and 5 from J, leaving 9 bases between them. Germline CDR1 reads SGHAT; CDR2 reads FQNNGV. The CDR3 bases are TGTGCCAGCAGCTTAGTCAGGGTGCACGAGCAGTACTTC. Translated: CASSLVRVHEQYF.

The V and J genes are TRBV13 and TRBJ2-2, with 7 bases identical to TRBD1. The trim removed 6 bases at V and 7 bases at J, leaving 5 bases unmatched. The germline CDR1 and CDR2 sequences are PRHDT and FYEKMQ (reference sequence). The CDR3 extends over 13 amino acids. CDR3 loop: CASRLTGDGELFF. CDR3 in DNA: TGTGCCAGCAGGTTAACAGGGGACGGGGAGCTGTTTTTT.

This chain links TRBV11-2 with TRBJ2-7, with 7 bases matching TRBD1. The germline CDR1 and CDR2 sequences are SGHAT and FQNNGV. V trimming: 3 bases; J trimming: 5 bases; junction bases outside the gene matches: 1. The CDR3 consists of 12 residues. The CDR3 DNA reads TGTGCCAGCAGCTTTACAGGGGACGAGCAGTACTTC. It specifies CASSFTGDEQYF.